Given below is one T cell receptor (beta chain) in context. Reverse transcription of roughly 0.5 to 1 ug RNA was carried out with random hexamers. TCRdb recomputed calls from the immunoSEQ multiplex PCR reads with MiXCR, one row per CDR3 protein. Of about 180,000 distinct CDR3 sequences listed, about 94% are singletons. While CD8+ and CD4+ T cells were isolated negatively, TEMRA cells were enriched by FACS. The data belong to a study of CD8 T cells in Susac syndrome. The CDR3 has 13 residues. Germline CDR1 and CDR2: DFQATT and SNEGSKA (reference sequence). The V end was cut by 3 bases, the J end by 4 bases, with 12 bases between.

The sequenced sample was CD4+ T cells from PBMCs. The clonotype comes from a human donor with Susac syndrome. The V call is TRBV20-1, the J call TRBJ1-2; the D gene is possibly TRBD1 (6 bases). Here the CDR3 DNA reads TGCAGTGCTAGGGACAGCCTCCTCTATGGCTACACCTTC. It specifies CSARDSLLYGYTF.